A single sample gave rise to the 6 T cell receptor beta chains below, sequenced in a study of T cell repertoires in cytomegalovirus infection. For these TCRs, the target antigens are not known. TCRdb called the reads again in MiXCR, with one record for every CDR3 protein. There are 300,000 to 400,000 distinct CDR3 sequences in the sample; just under 30% occur only once, and 15% to 20% lies in the top ten. This sample comprised cultured PBMCs, obtained from culture after CMV antigen stimulation. These receptor sequences come from a human donor in good health (CMV status not recorded). Some clones in this sample may be carry-over from other donors' samples.

This clonotype was found a few times. The chain combines TRBV12-3 or TRBV12-4 with TRBJ1-1; D is possibly TRBD1 (5 bases). This CDR3 comprises 13 residues. V lost 4 bases and J lost 3, with 9 bases in between. CDR3 sequence: CASSWVGDTEAFF. The CDR3 DNA reads TGTGCCAGCAGTTGGGTGGGGGACACTGAAGCTTTCTTT.

This clonotype was found a few times. V is TRBV6-1 and J is TRBJ2-5; D uncertain. This CDR3 contains 13 residues. The V gene's germline CDR1 is MNHNS and CDR2 SASEGT. With 5 bases removed from V and 4 bases from J, the gap between germline ends came to 11 bases. The CDR3 region has the DNA TGTGCCAGCAGTCCTAGAGGTTCAGAGACCCAGTACTTC. Translated, it gives CASSPRGSETQYF.

This chain uses TRBV6-2 or TRBV6-3 with TRBJ1-1; 10 positions match TRBD1. CDR3 length equals 18 residues. V was clipped by 2 bases and J by 3 bases; unmatched bases: 12. CDR1 is MNHEY and CDR2 is SVGEGT in the germline V gene. CDR3 bases: TGTGCCAGCAGTTACACCTTCCTGGCCGGGACAGGGGACACTGAAGCTTTCTTT. Translating it yields CASSYTFLAGTGDTEAFF.

This chain uses TRBV2 with TRBJ1-5, with TRBD1 matching 11 bases. CDR1 SNHLY and CDR2 FYNNEI come from the germline V gene. Unmatched junction bases numbered 5, after V lost 8 bases and J lost 5 bases. CDR3 length: 14 residues. The CDR3 sequence: CASGQDRGHQPQHF. CDR3 nucleotides: TGTGCCAGCGGGCAGGACAGGGGGCATCAGCCCCAGCATTTT. Supplemented by reference TRBV2 and TRBJ1-5, the full variable domain reads EPEVTQTPSHQVTQMGQEVILRCVPISNHLYFYWYRQILGQKVEFLVSFYNNEISEKSEIFDDQFSVERPDGSNFTLKIRSTKLEDSAMYFCASGQDRGHQPQHFGDGTRLSIL.

The V and J genes are TRBV12-3 or TRBV12-4 and TRBJ2-2; 7 bases map to TRBD1. Trimming removed 6 bases from V and 1 base from J; junction bases left unmatched: 5. The CDR3 covers 15 residues. The CDR3 here is CASSPGQQNTGELFF. In DNA form, the CDR3 reads TGTGCCAGCAGCCCGGGACAGCAGAACACCGGGGAGCTGTTTTTT.

J is TRBJ2-7 and V is TRBV7-6; a weak D match, TRBD1 (6 bases). V lost 1 base and J 4 bases, leaving 14 bases between the germline ends. In germline, CDR1 is SGHVS, CDR2 FNYEAQ. The CDR3 covers 15 residues. CDR3 DNA: TGTGCCAGCAGCTTAGGCGCAACAGGGCGGTACGAGCAGTACTTC. Its protein is CASSLGATGRYEQYF.